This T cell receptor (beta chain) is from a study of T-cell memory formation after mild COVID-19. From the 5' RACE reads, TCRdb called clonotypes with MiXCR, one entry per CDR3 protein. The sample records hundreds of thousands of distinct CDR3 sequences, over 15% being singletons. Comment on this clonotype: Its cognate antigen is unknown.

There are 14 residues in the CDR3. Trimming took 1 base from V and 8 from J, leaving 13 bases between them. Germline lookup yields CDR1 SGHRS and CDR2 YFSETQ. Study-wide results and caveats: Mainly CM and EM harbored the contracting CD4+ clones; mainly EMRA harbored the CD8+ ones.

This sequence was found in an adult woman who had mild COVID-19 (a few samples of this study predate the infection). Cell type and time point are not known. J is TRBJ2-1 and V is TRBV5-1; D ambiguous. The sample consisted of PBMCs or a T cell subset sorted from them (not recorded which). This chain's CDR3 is CASSLTRSRDEQFF. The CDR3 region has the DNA TGCGCCAGCAGCTTGACACGCAGTCGAGATGAGCAGTTCTTC. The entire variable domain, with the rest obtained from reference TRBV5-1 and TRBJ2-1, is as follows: KAGVTQTPRYLIKTRGQQVTLSCSPISGHRSVSWYQQTPGQGLQFLFEYFSETQRNKGNFPGRFSGRQFSNSRSEMNVSTLELGDSALYLCASSLTRSRDEQFFGPGTRLTVL.